Sequencing of this TCR beta chain was carried out in a study of somatic mutations in cytotoxic T cells in rheumatoid arthritis. Sequencing was performed with immunoSEQ multiplex PCR; in TCRdb, only in-frame clones are kept and a portion is missing. The sample carries some 3,500 clones, over 80% recorded once. Germline CDR1 and CDR2: SQVTM and ANQGSEA. The CDR3 runs 12 residues. Between the trimmed V and J ends, which lost 7 bases and 3 bases, there was a span of 13 bases. This TCR derives from a man aged 50 or older with rheumatoid arthritis. The sequencing input was CD8+ T cells sorted from blood. The chain combines TRBV29-1 with TRBJ2-7; TRBD2 might be the D (6 bases). The chain's CDR3 is CSGGTSGYEQYF. CDR3 bases: TGCAGCGGGGGGACTTCGGGCTACGAGCAGTACTTC.